Each of the 25 T cell receptor beta chains below was sequenced from the same sample in a study of blood T cell repertoires in COVID-19. TCRdb keeps only in-frame clones here, not all; method: immunoSEQ multiplex PCR. The sample includes roughly 140,000 clones, roughly 84% of them seen just once. The material sequenced was peripheral blood. The source of these receptors is a woman between 45 and 60 years old in a cohort sampled during active or convalescent COVID-19.

The V call is TRBV12-3 or TRBV12-4, the J call TRBJ1-5, with D possibly matching TRBD1 (6 bases). This CDR3 region has 13 residues. V was cut by 6 bases and J by 8 bases, with 14 bases left in between. The CDR3 region is CASSPGVVKPQHF. CDR3 bases: TGTGCCAGCAGCCCAGGGGTGGTTAAGCCCCAGCATTTT.

The chain links TRBV19 to TRBJ1-1; 11 bases are a match to TRBD1. The V gene end was trimmed by 7 bases and the J gene end by 2 bases; junction bases not matched to a gene: 6. Germline CDR1 LNHDA, CDR2 SQIVND (reference sequence). The length of the CDR3 is 15 residues. The CDR3 bases are TGTGCCAGTAACGACGGACAGGGGGCTAACACTGAAGCTTTCTTT. It yields the protein CASNDGQGANTEAFF.

This clone was counted between two and nine times. The chain recombines TRBV7-9 with TRBJ1-2; D call uncertain. This CDR3 has 16 amino acids. Trimming pared 1 base from V and 2 bases from J, leaving 14 bases between. CDR1 is SEHNR, CDR2 FQNEAQ, per germline (reference sequence). In DNA, the CDR3 is TGTGCCAGCAGCTTAGGCCCGGGGATGGGAAACTATGGCTACACCTTC. Encoded protein: CASSLGPGMGNYGYTF.

The rearrangement links TRBV18 to TRBJ2-7; possible D gene TRBD1, 5 bases. Germline CDR1 is KGHSH and CDR2 is LQKENI. The V and J ends lost 2 bases and 1 base respectively, with 9 bases between them. The CDR3 runs to 14 residues. The DNA of the CDR3 is TGTGCCAGCTCACCATTCGACAGTTCCTACGAGCAGTACTTC. The encoded protein is CASSPFDSSYEQYF.

The chain has TRBV6-6 and TRBJ2-2, with D unresolved. The germline V gene has CDR1 MNHNY and CDR2 SVGAGI (reference sequence). Trimming took off 6 bases at V and 3 bases at J, with 8 bases between the two ends. This CDR3 comprises 13 residues. Here the CDR3 reads CASSDTDTGELFF. The CDR3 coding sequence is TGTGCCAGCAGCGACACGGACACCGGGGAGCTGTTTTTT.

V usage is TRBV14 and J usage is TRBJ1-1; D perhaps matches TRBD1 (6 bases). CDR1 SGHDN and CDR2 FVKESK come from the germline V gene. CDR3 length: 13 residues. V lost 3 bases and J lost 5, with 10 bases in between. As DNA, the CDR3 is TGTGCCAGCAGCCAGACCCAGGGGACTGAAGCTTTCTTT. Amino acid sequence: CASSQTQGTEAFF. The variable domain in full, with the rest retrieved from reference TRBV14 and TRBJ1-1, is EAGVTQFPSHSVIEKGQTVTLRCDPISGHDNLYWYRRVMGKEIKFLLHFVKESKQDESGMPNNRFLAERTGGTYSTLKVQPAELEDSGVYFCASSQTQGTEAFFGQGTRLTVV.

This sequence joins TRBV6-1 and TRBJ2-1; 15 bases are a match to TRBD2. The CDR3 contains 15 residues. Trimming cost V 3 bases and J 12 bases; bases outside gene matches: 6. Germline-derived CDR1 and CDR2 are MNHNS and SASEGT. CDR3: CASSEGTSGGRWQFF. The CDR3 nucleotides read TGTGCCAGCAGTGAGGGGACTAGCGGGGGGAGGTGGCAGTTCTTC.

This clone turned up a few times. The chain carries TRBV7-9 and TRBJ2-2; D might be TRBD2 (5 bases). The CDR3 has 15 residues. Between the trimmed V and J ends, which lost 2 bases and 6 bases, there was a span of 13 bases. The germline CDR1 and CDR2 sequences are SEHNR and FQNEAQ (reference sequence). Written as DNA, the CDR3 is TGTGCCAGCAGCTTATTTTCGGCGGAGGCCGGGGAGCTGTTTTTT. Amino acid sequence: CASSLFSAEAGELFF.

The chain uses TRBV9 and TRBJ2-1, with 8 positions matching TRBD2. The CDR3 runs 15 residues. Germline V CDR1 and CDR2: SGDLS, YYNGEE. The V and J ends lost 4 bases and 5 bases, in that order; junction bases with no gene match: 8. The CDR3, as DNA: TGTGCCAGCAGCATCGGACTAGCCACCAACAATGAGCAGTTCTTC. Translation: CASSIGLATNNEQFF.

V is TRBV6-6 and J is TRBJ1-2; no firm D call. The germline V gene has CDR1 MNHNY and CDR2 SVGAGI (reference sequence). V lost 6 bases, J lost 4 bases, and 12 bases lay in between. This CDR3 is built from 13 residues. The CDR3 sequence: CASRTPQIYGYTF. CDR3 coding DNA: TGTGCCAGCAGAACGCCCCAGATCTATGGCTACACCTTC.

The chain carries TRBV18 and TRBJ2-2, with D perhaps TRBD2 (5 bases). The V gene lost 2 bases and the J gene lost 5 bases, with 9 bases spanning the gap. Germline lookup yields CDR1 KGHSH and CDR2 LQKENI. The CDR3 has 14 residues. CDR3 bases: TGTGCCAGCTCACCAACGGGGTTTACCGGGGAGCTGTTTTTT. This sequence encodes CASSPTGFTGELFF.

This clone was seen only a few times. The gene calls are TRBV7-9 and TRBJ2-1; 8 bases map to TRBD2. Germline V gene data show CDR1 as SEHNR and CDR2 as FQNEAQ (reference sequence). The CDR3 is made up of 15 amino acids. After removal of 8 bases from V and 3 bases from J, the junction contained 9 bases not matched to a gene. CDR3 in amino acids: CASLRGGSLYNEQFF. Here the CDR3 DNA reads TGTGCCAGCCTCCGGGGGGGCAGTCTCTACAATGAGCAGTTCTTC.

This clone has a handful of counts. The chain employs TRBV7-6 and TRBJ1-1; weak D call: TRBD1 (5 bases). The length of the CDR3 is 15 residues. V lost 5 bases and J 8 bases, leaving 21 bases between the germline ends. The germline V gene has CDR1 SGHVS and CDR2 FNYEAQ. In nucleotides, the CDR3 is TGTGCCAGCAGCCTTCAGGACGGGGGGTCTGTGGAAGCTTTCTTT. This translates into CASSLQDGGSVEAFF. The complete variable domain, with remaining parts taken from reference TRBV7-6 and TRBJ1-1, reads GAGVSQSPRYKVTKRGQDVALRCDPISGHVSLYWYRQALGQGPEFLTYFNYEAQQDKSGLPNDRFSAERPEGSISTLTIQRTEQRDSAMYRCASSLQDGGSVEAFFGQGTRLTVV.

This clone was found a few times. The chain is built from TRBV12-3 or TRBV12-4 and TRBJ1-2; D is unclear. Trimming shortened V by 3 bases and J by 8 bases, and 13 bases separated the two germline ends. The CDR3 sequence is 13 residues long. CDR3 bases: TGTGCCAGCAGTTTCGATGCGGAGAGAGGCTACACCTTC. Amino acid sequence: CASSFDAERGYTF.

This chain joins TRBV6-5 and TRBJ1-6, with TRBD1 matching 7 bases. There are 14 residues in the CDR3. V shed 6 bases, J shed 7 bases, and the junction held 6 bases outside the gene matches. From germline, CDR1 is MNHEY and CDR2 SVGAGI. The CDR3 sequence is CASRKGQTNSPLHF. The CDR3 DNA reads as TGTGCCAGCAGGAAGGGACAGACCAATTCACCCCTCCACTTT.

The J gene is TRBJ2-7, the V gene TRBV5-6; D unresolved. CDR1 is SGHDT and CDR2 is YYEEEE in the germline V gene. The V gene lost 4 bases and the J gene lost 0 bases, with 11 bases spanning the gap. This CDR3 contains 14 residues. The CDR3 DNA sequence: TGTGCCAGCAGCCAAAAAATCTACTCCTACGAGCAGTACTTC. Its protein is CASSQKIYSYEQYF. Filled out from reference TRBV5-6 and TRBJ2-7, the complete variable domain reads DAGVTQSPTHLIKTRGQQVTLRCSPKSGHDTVSWYQQALGQGPQFIFQYYEEEERQRGNFPDRFSGHQFPNYSSELNVNALLLGDSALYLCASSQKIYSYEQYFGPGTRLTVT.

This chain joins TRBV7-3 and TRBJ2-1; D call uncertain. The CDR3 has 14 residues. The V end was cut by 5 bases, the J end by 6 bases, with 14 bases between. Germline assignment: CDR1 SGHTA and CDR2 FQGTGA. DNA of the CDR3: TGTGCCAGCAGCCCCCGACCCCCAGGCAATGAGCAGTTCTTC. Residues: CASSPRPPGNEQFF.

The J gene is TRBJ1-5, the V gene TRBV12-3 or TRBV12-4; no clear D. The CDR3 has 12 residues. Trimming removed 6 bases from V and 11 bases from J, with 14 bases in between. CDR3 loop: CASSPGRFAQHF. CDR3 coding DNA: TGTGCCAGCAGCCCCGGGAGGTTTGCCCAGCATTTT.

V and J are TRBV18 and TRBJ1-4; no clear D. This CDR3 region has 11 residues. Germline V CDR1 and CDR2: KGHSH, LQKENI. The ends were cut back, 2 bases at V and 16 bases at J, with 11 bases in the middle. CDR3 nucleotides: TGTGCCAGCTCACCAGAGAATTCATGGTTTTTT. Translation gives CASSPENSWFF.

In this sample, this clone turned up a few times. The chain is built from TRBV2 and TRBJ1-3; no clear D gene. The CDR3 is made up of 15 amino acids. Germline values: CDR1 SNHLY, CDR2 FYNNEI. V was trimmed by 7 bases and J by 0 bases, leaving 13 bases between them. In DNA, the CDR3 is TGTGCCAGCAACAACATCGACATCTCTGGAAACACCATATATTTT. It codes for CASNNIDISGNTIYF.

The rearrangement links TRBV7-9 to TRBJ1-2; TRBD1 agrees at 8 bases. The CDR3 totals 14 residues. Trimming took 5 bases from V and 4 from J; bases not matched to a gene: 6. Germline V CDR1 and CDR2: SEHNR, FQNEAQ (reference sequence). CDR3: CASSPSGGGYGYTF. The CDR3 coding sequence is TGTGCCAGCAGCCCGTCAGGGGGCGGCTATGGCTACACCTTC.

J is TRBJ1-1 and V is TRBV19, with a weak D call TRBD1 (5 bases). V gave up 6 bases and J gave up 0 bases, with 20 bases separating them. The germline gives CDR1 LNHDA, CDR2 SQIVND (reference sequence). The CDR3 is 17 residues long. CDR3 region: CASSQINRGFMNTEAFF. In nucleotides, the CDR3 is TGTGCCAGTAGCCAGATTAATAGGGGATTCATGAACACTGAAGCTTTCTTT.

The rearrangement links TRBV5-1 to TRBJ1-6; D remains unclear. This CDR3 is 17 amino acids long. The V and J ends lost 2 bases and 0 bases respectively, with 12 bases between them. Germline loops: CDR1 SGHRS, CDR2 YFSETQ. The CDR3 sequence is CASSLRGSSSYNSPLHF. CDR3 nucleotides: TGCGCCAGCAGCTTAAGAGGTTCTAGCTCCTATAATTCACCCCTCCACTTT.

The V gene is TRBV5-1, the J gene TRBJ2-2, with TRBD1 as a possible D gene (6 bases). V dropped 4 bases and J dropped 5 bases, with 15 bases sitting between them. The CDR3 consists of 15 residues. The V gene's germline CDR1 is SGHRS and CDR2 YFSETQ. The CDR3 sequence: CASSETNTGTGELFF. The DNA of the CDR3 is TGCGCCAGCAGCGAAACGAACACAGGGACCGGGGAGCTGTTTTTT.

This clone was found a few times. This chain links TRBV29-1 with TRBJ1-5, with a weak D call TRBD1 (5 bases). Germline lookup yields CDR1 SQVTM and CDR2 ANQGSEA. V was shortened by 7 bases and J by 6 bases, with 19 bases between the two germline ends. This CDR3 is built from 14 residues. Here the CDR3 reads CSAIDGGVGQPQHF. CDR3 in DNA: TGCAGCGCTATTGACGGAGGGGTGGGTCAGCCCCAGCATTTT.